The 28 T cell receptor beta chains reported below all come from one sample, sequenced in a study of TIL therapy for anti-PD-1-resistant metastatic lung cancer. The immunoSEQ assay was v3. Clones were sequenced by immunoSEQ multiplex PCR, and TCRdb holds only the in-frame ones, with some missing. The sample holds under 60,000 clones, approximately 83% seen once. Time point specified: pre-treatment sample, taken before nivolumab and TIL therapy. The sequencing here drew on blood, taken at baseline. The receptor set was obtained from a person aged 25 to 85 with non-small cell lung cancer.

This sequence joins TRBV19 and TRBJ1-5; D is undetermined. Germline V gene lookup returns CDR1 LNHDA and CDR2 SQIVND (reference sequence). The CDR3 has 16 amino acids. Trimming shortened V by 1 base and J by 0 bases, and 10 bases separated the two germline ends. CDR3 in amino acids: CASSIGPAFSNQPQHF. CDR3 sequence (DNA): TGTGCCAGTAGTATAGGCCCAGCGTTTAGCAATCAGCCCCAGCATTTT.

The V and J genes are TRBV28 and TRBJ1-5; D is unresolved. The length of the CDR3 is 14 residues. Germline CDR1 MDHEN, CDR2 SYDVKM. V gave up 5 bases and J gave up 0 bases, with 8 bases separating them. The CDR3 DNA is TGTGCCAGCAGTCCGGACTATAGCAATCAGCCCCAGCATTTT. Its protein is CASSPDYSNQPQHF.

This chain links TRBV30 with TRBJ2-7; D is unresolved. The germline V gene encodes CDR1 GTSNPN and CDR2 SVGIG (reference sequence). The CDR3 is made up of 11 amino acids. The V gene lost 0 bases and the J gene lost 4 bases, with 4 bases spanning the gap. This chain's CDR3 is CAWSVPYEQYF. The CDR3 DNA is TGTGCCTGGAGTGTACCGTACGAGCAGTACTTC.

The chain has TRBV6-5 and TRBJ2-5; a weak D match, TRBD2 (5 bases). Looked up from germline, CDR1 is MNHEY and CDR2 is SVGAGI. The V gene lost 0 bases and the J gene lost 4 bases, with 12 bases spanning the gap. The CDR3 is 15 residues long. The CDR3: CASSYSPEGPETQYF. As DNA, the CDR3 is TGTGCCAGCAGTTACTCGCCCGAGGGCCCAGAGACCCAGTACTTC.

The chain is built from TRBV30 and TRBJ1-1, with D unclear. Germline V CDR1 and CDR2: GTSNPN, SVGIG (reference sequence). Trimming pared 0 bases from V and 0 bases from J, leaving 5 bases between. The CDR3 loop spans 13 amino acids. CDR3 DNA sequence: TGTGCCTGGAGTGTGGGAGTGAACACTGAAGCTTTCTTT. Protein product: CAWSVGVNTEAFF.

The gene calls are TRBV24-1 and TRBJ2-3; 10 bases agree with TRBD2. V lost 5 bases, J lost 4 bases, and 8 bases stayed unmatched. Germline assignment: CDR1 KGHDR and CDR2 SFDVKD. This CDR3 contains 16 residues. CDR3 in amino acids: CATSVPGTSVPDTQYF. DNA for the CDR3: TGTGCCACCAGTGTGCCGGGGACTAGCGTTCCAGATACGCAGTATTTT.

This chain connects TRBV6-2 or TRBV6-3 to TRBJ1-1, with D unclear. With 2 bases removed from V and 5 bases from J, the gap between germline ends came to 3 bases. The CDR3 is 11 amino acids. The germline V gene has CDR1 MNHEY and CDR2 SVGEGT. In DNA form, the CDR3 reads TGTGCCAGCAGTTACCTTACTGAAGCTTTCTTT. It is translated as CASSYLTEAFF.

The chain uses TRBV28 and TRBJ2-7; D possibly corresponds to TRBD2 (6 bases). Germline CDR1 reads MDHEN; CDR2 reads SYDVKM. Trimming pared 3 bases from V and 6 bases from J, leaving 9 bases between. The CDR3 runs 12 residues. CDR3 sequence (DNA): TGTGCCAGCAGTTTGAGGAGGGTCGAGCAGTACTTC. Translated, it gives CASSLRRVEQYF.

The V call is TRBV12-3 or TRBV12-4, the J call TRBJ1-1; 7 bases are a match to TRBD1. The ends lost 5 bases at V and 9 bases at J; junction bases unmatched: 6. This CDR3 has 12 residues. The chain's CDR3 is CASSPQTGKAFF. DNA for the CDR3: TGTGCCAGCAGTCCCCAGACAGGGAAAGCTTTCTTT.

This rearrangement joins TRBV30 to TRBJ2-3; D possibly corresponds to TRBD1 (6 bases). V lost 5 bases and J lost 0, with 15 bases in between. This CDR3 is built from 15 residues. Germline loops: CDR1 GTSNPN, CDR2 SVGIG (reference sequence). CDR3 region: CAWGRGGYSTDTQYF. CDR3 nucleotides: TGTGCCTGGGGCAGGGGTGGGTATAGCACAGATACGCAGTATTTT.

The V gene is TRBV7-2, the J gene TRBJ1-2; D is unclear. The ends were cut back, 5 bases at V and 5 bases at J, with 15 bases in the middle. This CDR3 spans 14 amino acids. CDR1 is SGHTA and CDR2 is FQGNSA in the germline V gene. The CDR3 is CASSDGGGSYGYTF. The CDR3 DNA reads TGTGCCAGCAGCGATGGTGGAGGCTCTTATGGCTACACCTTC.

The chain is built from TRBV11-2 and TRBJ2-7; TRBD1 aligns across 8 bases. CDR3 length equals 15 residues. Germline CDR1 and CDR2: SGHAT and FQNNGV. Trimming removed 4 bases from V and 3 bases from J; junction bases left unmatched: 8. The DNA of the CDR3 is TGTGCCAGCAGCTCCCTCAGGGGGCATCACTACGAGCAGTACTTC. Amino acid sequence: CASSSLRGHHYEQYF.

The CDR3 region is CASSILGGLYNNEQFF. The CDR3 DNA follows: TGTGCCAGTAGTATTTTAGGGGGGCTGTACAATAATGAGCAGTTCTTC. V and J are TRBV19 and TRBJ2-1, with D perhaps assigned TRBD1 or TRBD2 (6 bases each). Germline assignment: CDR1 LNHDA and CDR2 SQIVND (reference sequence). V lost 3 bases and J lost 7, with 19 bases in between. This CDR3 has 16 residues.

The chain carries TRBV19 and TRBJ2-3; maybe TRBD2 (7 bases). This CDR3 contains 13 residues. V was trimmed by 7 bases and J by 5 bases, leaving 13 bases between them. Germline CDR1 LNHDA, CDR2 SQIVND (reference sequence). The CDR3 DNA reads TGTGCCAGTAAGGGGGGGGACAAAGATACGCAGTATTTT. This translates into CASKGGDKDTQYF.

This clone was seen only once. The rearrangement uses TRBV6-2 or TRBV6-3 and TRBJ2-3, with D possibly TRBD2 on 6 matching bases. CDR3 length equals 18 residues. Germline V CDR1 and CDR2: MNHEY, SVGEGT. V lost 2 bases, J lost 1 base, and 19 bases lay in between. CDR3 in DNA: TGTGCCAGCAGTTACCCCCCACTAGCCGGAGGAGGCACAGATACGCAGTATTTT. This gives the protein CASSYPPLAGGGTDTQYF.

This rearrangement joins TRBV7-3 to TRBJ2-3; D is unclear. V gave up 5 bases and J gave up 0 bases, with 18 bases separating them. CDR3 size: 17 residues. Germline CDR1 SGHTA, CDR2 FQGTGA. The CDR3 spells CASSVTWPKRSTDTQYF. The CDR3, as DNA: TGTGCCAGCAGCGTCACCTGGCCCAAACGGAGCACAGATACGCAGTATTTT.

The CDR3: CASSLDGYEQYF. In nucleotides, the CDR3 is TGCGCCAGCAGCCTCGACGGGTACGAGCAGTACTTC. The chain recombines TRBV5-1 with TRBJ2-7; D gene ambiguous. This CDR3 has 12 amino acids. Trimming removed 4 bases from V and 4 bases from J, with 9 bases in between. Germline values: CDR1 SGHRS, CDR2 YFSETQ. Using reference TRBV5-1 and TRBJ2-7 for the parts outside the CDR3, the full variable domain is KAGVTQTPRYLIKTRGQQVTLSCSPISGHRSVSWYQQTPGQGLQFLFEYFSETQRNKGNFPGRFSGRQFSNSRSEMNVSTLELGDSALYLCASSLDGYEQYFGPGTRLTVT.

This clone was seen only once. The chain couples TRBV28 to TRBJ2-4; D assignment may be TRBD1 or TRBD2 (6 bases each). Looked up from germline, CDR1 is MDHEN and CDR2 is SYDVKM. V shed 0 bases and J shed 11 bases, with 14 bases lying between them. This CDR3 has 14 amino acids. The CDR3 here is CASSLWASGGLQYF. For the CDR3, the DNA is TGTGCCAGCAGTTTATGGGCTTCCGGGGGCCTTCAGTACTTC.

V usage is TRBV9 and J usage is TRBJ2-5, with TRBD2 identical over 12 bases. V trimming: 0 bases; J trimming: 1 base; junction bases outside the gene matches: 1. The germline gives CDR1 SGDLS, CDR2 YYNGEE. The CDR3 runs 16 residues. The CDR3 here is CASSVGTSGAQETQYF. The CDR3 nucleotides read TGTGCCAGCAGCGTAGGGACTAGCGGGGCCCAAGAGACCCAGTACTTC.

Only one count was recorded for this clone. The V gene is TRBV6-5, the J gene TRBJ1-1, with TRBD1 matching 7 bases. After removal of 5 bases from V and 6 bases from J, the junction contained 6 bases not matched to a gene. The CDR3 loop spans 13 amino acids. Germline values: CDR1 MNHEY, CDR2 SVGAGI. CDR3 sequence (DNA): TGTGCCAGCAGTACAGGGGTAGCCCCTGAAGCTTTCTTT. Translating it yields CASSTGVAPEAFF.

This clone is a singleton in its sample. CDR3: CASSSPAEGNADTQYF. In nucleotides, the CDR3 is TGTGCCAGCAGTTCCCCGGCTGAGGGGAATGCAGATACGCAGTATTTT. The chain employs TRBV28 and TRBJ2-3; D possibly uses TRBD1 or TRBD2 (5 bases each). The CDR3 contains 16 residues. CDR1 and CDR2 (germline): MDHEN, SYDVKM. V was trimmed by 4 bases and J by 4 bases, leaving 18 bases between them. The full variable domain, rest sourced from reference TRBV28 and TRBJ2-3, is DVKVTQSSRYLVKRTGEKVFLECVQDMDHENMFWYRQDPGLGLRLIYFSYDVKMKEKGDIPEGYSVSREKKERFSLILESASTNQTSMYLCASSSPAEGNADTQYFGPGTRLTVL.

The chain has TRBV9 and TRBJ2-5, with D possibly TRBD2 on 6 matching bases. The V end was cut by 2 bases, the J end by 2 bases, with 13 bases between. The CDR3 runs 15 residues. Germline V gives CDR1 SGDLS, CDR2 YYNGEE. CDR3 DNA sequence: TGTGCCAGCAGCGTTGTGGCGGGACGGCAAGAGACCCAGTACTTC. This encodes CASSVVAGRQETQYF.

CDR3 sequence: CASSIVLREKLFF. DNA for the CDR3: TGTGCCAGCAGTATCGTACTTCGTGAAAAACTGTTTTTT. The rearrangement joins TRBV28 to TRBJ1-4, with D hard to call. The CDR3 spans 13 residues. The germline V and J ends were trimmed by 5 bases and 7 bases, with 11 bases remaining between them. Germline CDR1 reads MDHEN; CDR2 reads SYDVKM. Looking up the rest from reference TRBV28 and TRBJ1-4 gives the full variable domain: DVKVTQSSRYLVKRTGEKVFLECVQDMDHENMFWYRQDPGLGLRLIYFSYDVKMKEKGDIPEGYSVSREKKERFSLILESASTNQTSMYLCASSIVLREKLFFGSGTQLSVL.

The rearrangement joins TRBV7-3 to TRBJ2-1; D possibly uses TRBD1 or TRBD2 (7 bases each). CDR1 SGHTA and CDR2 FQGTGA come from the germline V gene. The V gene lost 4 bases and the J gene lost 4 bases, with 11 bases spanning the gap. The CDR3 has 14 amino acids. DNA of the CDR3: TGTGCCAGCAGCTCCAGGGGGGGATACAATGAGCAGTTCTTC. It is translated as CASSSRGGYNEQFF.

V and J are TRBV12-5 and TRBJ2-1; D uncertain. There are 13 residues in the CDR3. Trimming took off 6 bases at V and 2 bases at J, with 8 bases between the two ends. The germline V gene has CDR1 LGHNT and CDR2 FRNRAP. Written as DNA, the CDR3 is TGTGCTAGTGGAACATCCACCTACAATGAGCAGTTCTTC. It encodes CASGTSTYNEQFF.

The chain links TRBV30 to TRBJ2-2; the match to TRBD2 covers 9 bases. The ends lost 4 bases at V and 2 bases at J; junction bases unmatched: 2. This CDR3 comprises 14 residues. Germline V gene sequence: CDR1 GTSNPN, CDR2 SVGIG (reference sequence). CDR3 nucleotides: TGTGCCTGGATAGCGGGGGATAACACCGGGGAGCTGTTTTTT. This translates into CAWIAGDNTGELFF.

J is TRBJ2-4 and V is TRBV1; the table's D call, TRBD1, has no DNA check behind it. TRBV1 is a documented pseudogene. The CDR3 length is 15 residues. DNA of the CDR3: TGCACCAGCAGCCCCCGACAGGGGGCCAAAAACATTCAGTACTTC. Translation: CTSSPRQGAKNIQYF.

The chain uses TRBV27 and TRBJ2-7; D remains ambiguous. Germline V gene sequence: CDR1 MNHEY, CDR2 SMNVEV (reference sequence). V gave up 6 bases and J gave up 1 base, with 10 bases separating them. The CDR3 contains 13 residues. CDR3 in amino acids: CASRPYSSYEQYF. In DNA, the CDR3 is TGTGCCAGCAGGCCGTATTCGTCCTACGAGCAGTACTTC.